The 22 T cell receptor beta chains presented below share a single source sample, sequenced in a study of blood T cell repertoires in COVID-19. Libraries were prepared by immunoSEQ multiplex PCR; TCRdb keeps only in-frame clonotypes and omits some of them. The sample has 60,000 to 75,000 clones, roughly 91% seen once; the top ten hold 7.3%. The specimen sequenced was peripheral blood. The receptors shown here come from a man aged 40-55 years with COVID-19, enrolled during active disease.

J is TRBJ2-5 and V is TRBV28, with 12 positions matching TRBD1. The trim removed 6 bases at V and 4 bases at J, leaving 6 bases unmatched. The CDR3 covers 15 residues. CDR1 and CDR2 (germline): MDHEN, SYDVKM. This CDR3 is CASSPGTGGRETQYF. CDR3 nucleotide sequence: TGTGCCAGCAGCCCCGGGACAGGGGGCAGAGAGACCCAGTACTTC.

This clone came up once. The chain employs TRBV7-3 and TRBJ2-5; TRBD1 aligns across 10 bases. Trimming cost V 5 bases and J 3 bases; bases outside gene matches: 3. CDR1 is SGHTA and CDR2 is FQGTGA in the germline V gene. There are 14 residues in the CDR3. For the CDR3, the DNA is TGTGCCAGCAGCCCCGGGACAGGGGAAGAGACCCAGTACTTC. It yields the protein CASSPGTGEETQYF.

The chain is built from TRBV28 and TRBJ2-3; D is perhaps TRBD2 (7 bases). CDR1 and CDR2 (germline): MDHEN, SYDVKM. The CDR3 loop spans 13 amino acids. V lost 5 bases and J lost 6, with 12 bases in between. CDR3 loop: CASSQGGVDTQYF. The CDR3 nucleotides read TGTGCCAGCAGTCAAGGGGGGGTTGATACGCAGTATTTT.

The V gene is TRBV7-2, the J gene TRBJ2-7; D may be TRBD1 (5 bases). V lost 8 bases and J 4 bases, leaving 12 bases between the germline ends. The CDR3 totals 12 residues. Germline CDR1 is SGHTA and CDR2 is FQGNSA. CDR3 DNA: TGTGCCAGCCAGGGCGTTAATTACGAGCAGTACTTC. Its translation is CASQGVNYEQYF.

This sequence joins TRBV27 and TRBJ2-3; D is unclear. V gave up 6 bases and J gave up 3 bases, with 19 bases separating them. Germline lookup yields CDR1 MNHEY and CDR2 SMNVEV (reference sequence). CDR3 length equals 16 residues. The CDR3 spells CASRPDSSLATDTQYF. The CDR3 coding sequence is TGTGCCAGCAGGCCAGACTCCTCCCTGGCAACAGATACGCAGTATTTT.

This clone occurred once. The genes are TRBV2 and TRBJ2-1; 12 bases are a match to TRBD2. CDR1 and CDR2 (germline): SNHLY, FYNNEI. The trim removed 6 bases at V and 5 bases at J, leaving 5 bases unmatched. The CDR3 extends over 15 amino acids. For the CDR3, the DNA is TGTGCCAGCAGGCTAAGACTAGCGGGGGACAATGAGCAGTTCTTC. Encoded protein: CASRLRLAGDNEQFF.

The CDR3 spells CASSSTSGFSGNTIYF. Written as DNA, the CDR3 is TGTGCCAGCAGCTCCACTAGTGGGTTCTCTGGAAACACCATATATTTT. J is TRBJ1-3 and V is TRBV5-5; D ambiguous. Trimming stripped 3 bases from V and 0 bases from J, with 13 bases between. In germline, CDR1 is SGHKS, CDR2 YYEKEE (reference sequence). The CDR3 contains 16 residues.

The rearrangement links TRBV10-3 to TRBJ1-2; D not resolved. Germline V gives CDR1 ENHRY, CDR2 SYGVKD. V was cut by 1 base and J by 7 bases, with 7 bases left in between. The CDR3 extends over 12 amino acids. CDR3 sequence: CAISELEGGYTF. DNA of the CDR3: TGTGCCATCAGTGAGTTAGAGGGTGGCTACACCTTC.

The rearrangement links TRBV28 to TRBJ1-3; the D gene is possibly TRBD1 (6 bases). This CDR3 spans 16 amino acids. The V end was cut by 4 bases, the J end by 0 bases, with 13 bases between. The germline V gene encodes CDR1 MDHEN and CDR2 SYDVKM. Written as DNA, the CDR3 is TGTGCCAGCAGTTCGGGAACAGGGAACTCTGGAAACACCATATATTTT. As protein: CASSSGTGNSGNTIYF.

The CDR3 DNA is TGTGCCAGCAGTTACTCAACGTCAGGGTCACCCCTCCACTTT. Translating gives CASSYSTSGSPLHF. V is TRBV6-6 and J is TRBJ1-6; perhaps TRBD1 as D (5 bases). Germline V gene sequence: CDR1 MNHNY, CDR2 SVGAGI (reference sequence). CDR3 length: 14 residues. Trimming left V 0 bases short and J 10 bases short, with 10 bases between.

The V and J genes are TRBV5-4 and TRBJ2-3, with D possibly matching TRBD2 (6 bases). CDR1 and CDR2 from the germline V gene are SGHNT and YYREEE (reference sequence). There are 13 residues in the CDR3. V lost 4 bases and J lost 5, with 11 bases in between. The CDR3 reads CASSNGGGDTQYF. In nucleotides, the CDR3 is TGTGCCAGCAGCAACGGGGGAGGAGATACGCAGTATTTT.

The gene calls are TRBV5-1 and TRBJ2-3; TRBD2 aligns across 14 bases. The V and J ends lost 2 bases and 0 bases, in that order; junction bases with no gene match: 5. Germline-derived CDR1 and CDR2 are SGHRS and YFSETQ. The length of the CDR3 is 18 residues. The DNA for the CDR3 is TGCGCCAGCAGCTTTGGGACTAGCGGGGGAACTAGCACAGATACGCAGTATTTT. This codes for CASSFGTSGGTSTDTQYF. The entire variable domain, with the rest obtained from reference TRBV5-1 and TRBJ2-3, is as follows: KAGVTQTPRYLIKTRGQQVTLSCSPISGHRSVSWYQQTPGQGLQFLFEYFSETQRNKGNFPGRFSGRQFSNSRSEMNVSTLELGDSALYLCASSFGTSGGTSTDTQYFGPGTRLTVL.

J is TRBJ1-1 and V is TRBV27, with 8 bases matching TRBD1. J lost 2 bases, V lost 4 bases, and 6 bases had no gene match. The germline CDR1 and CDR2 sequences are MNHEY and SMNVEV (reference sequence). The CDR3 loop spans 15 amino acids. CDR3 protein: CASSSRGTGNTEAFF. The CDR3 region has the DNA TGTGCCAGCAGTTCGCGAGGGACAGGTAACACTGAAGCTTTCTTT.

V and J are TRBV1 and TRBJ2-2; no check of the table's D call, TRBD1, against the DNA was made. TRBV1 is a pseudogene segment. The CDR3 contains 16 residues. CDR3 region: CTSSQDLSQGAGELFF. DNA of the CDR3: TGCACCAGCAGCCAAGATTTGAGTCAGGGGGCCGGGGAGCTGTTTTTT.

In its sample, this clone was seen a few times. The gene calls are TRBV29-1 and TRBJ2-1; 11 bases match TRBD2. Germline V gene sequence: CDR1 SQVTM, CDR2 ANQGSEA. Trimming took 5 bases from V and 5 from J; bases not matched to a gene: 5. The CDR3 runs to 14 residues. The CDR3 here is CSVSGTSGNNEQFF. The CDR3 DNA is TGCAGCGTTAGCGGGACTAGCGGAAACAATGAGCAGTTCTTC.

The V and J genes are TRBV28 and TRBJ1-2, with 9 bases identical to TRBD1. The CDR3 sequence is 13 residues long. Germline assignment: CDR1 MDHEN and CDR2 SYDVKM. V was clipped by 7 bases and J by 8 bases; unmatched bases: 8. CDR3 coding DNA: TGTGCCAGCAACTCCGGGACAGGGTTCGGCTACACCTTC. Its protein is CASNSGTGFGYTF.

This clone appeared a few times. The CDR3: CAWSLEGQSGYTF. DNA for the CDR3: TGTGCCTGGAGCCTGGAAGGGCAGTCGGGGTACACCTTC. V usage is TRBV30 and J usage is TRBJ1-2; no reliable D call. This CDR3 is built from 13 residues. Germline V CDR1 and CDR2: GTSNPN, SVGIG (reference sequence). Trimming pared 3 bases from V and 11 bases from J, leaving 19 bases between.

The CDR3 reads CASSPSVGGGMNTEAFF. Written as DNA, the CDR3 is TGTGCCAGCTCACCCTCAGTGGGGGGGGGTATGAACACTGAAGCTTTCTTT. The chain links TRBV18 to TRBJ1-1, with TRBD1 as a possible D gene (5 bases). Germline lookup yields CDR1 KGHSH and CDR2 LQKENI. This CDR3 has 17 amino acids. Trimming removed 3 bases at V and 0 bases at J, with 17 bases between.

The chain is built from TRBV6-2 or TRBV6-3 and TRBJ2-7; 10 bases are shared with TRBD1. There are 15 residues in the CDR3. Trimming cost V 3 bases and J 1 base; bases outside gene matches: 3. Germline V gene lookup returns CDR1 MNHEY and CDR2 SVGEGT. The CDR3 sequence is CASSYMGQGSYEQYF. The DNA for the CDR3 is TGTGCCAGCAGTTATATGGGACAGGGGTCCTACGAGCAGTACTTC.

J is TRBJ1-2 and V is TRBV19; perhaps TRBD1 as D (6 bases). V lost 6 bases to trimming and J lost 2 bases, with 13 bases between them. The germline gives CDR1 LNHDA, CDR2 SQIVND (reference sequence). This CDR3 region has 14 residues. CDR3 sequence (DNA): TGTGCCAGTAGAGGACAGAATCTAAACTATGGCTACACCTTC. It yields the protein CASRGQNLNYGYTF.

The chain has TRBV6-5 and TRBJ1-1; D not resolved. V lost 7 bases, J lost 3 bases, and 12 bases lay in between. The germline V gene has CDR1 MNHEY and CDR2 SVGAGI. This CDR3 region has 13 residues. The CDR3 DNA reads TGTGCCAGCACCCGGTTGCTAGACACTGAAGCTTTCTTT. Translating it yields CASTRLLDTEAFF.

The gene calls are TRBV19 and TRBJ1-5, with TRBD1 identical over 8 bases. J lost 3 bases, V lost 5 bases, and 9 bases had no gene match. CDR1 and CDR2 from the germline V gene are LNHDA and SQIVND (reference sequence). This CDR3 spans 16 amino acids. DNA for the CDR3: TGTGCCAGTAGTGGACAGGGACATGGGATCAATCAGCCCCAGCATTTT. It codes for CASSGQGHGINQPQHF. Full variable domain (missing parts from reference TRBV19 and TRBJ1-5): DGGITQSPKYLFRKEGQNVTLSCEQNLNHDAMYWYRQDPGQGLRLIYYSQIVNDFQKGDIAEGYSVSREKKESFPLTVTSAQKNPTAFYLCASSGQGHGINQPQHFGDGTRLSIL.